Described below is a single T cell receptor (beta chain) sequence and its context. No antigen is known for it. PCR amplification relied on 60 Vbeta primers (plus 13 Jbeta primers). Clones were read by immunoSEQ multiplex PCR, and TCRdb kept only the in-frame ones, dropping some. In the table there are under 170,000 clones, 60% to 70% of which are singletons. The data belong to a study of cytomegalovirus exposure and HLA in healthy donors. J was trimmed by 5 bases and V by 6 bases; bases with no gene match: 6. Per the germline V gene, CDR1 is SGHTA and CDR2 is FQGNSA. The CDR3 is 15 amino acids. General study results and limits: Cytomegalovirus association was listed for approximately 150 TCR beta chains. Among CMV-associated TCR beta chains, most appeared HLA-restricted in a later analysis. A later analysis appeared to link common viral pathogens to several of the most significant clusters.

V and J are TRBV7-2 and TRBJ2-1; TRBD2 agrees at 11 bases. The TCR sequence derives from a woman aged 60-75 years in good health and CMV-seropositive. Sample: PBMCs. The CDR3 DNA reads as TGTGCCAGCAGACCTCGGGGACTAGCGGACAATGAGCAGTTCTTC. Protein: CASRPRGLADNEQFF. The complete variable domain, with remaining parts taken from reference TRBV7-2 and TRBJ2-1, reads GAGVSQSPSNKVTEKGKDVELRCDPISGHTALYWYRQSLGQGLEFLIYFQGNSAPDKSGLPSDRFSAERTGGSVSTLTIQRTQQEDSAVYLCASRPRGLADNEQFFGPGTRLTVL.